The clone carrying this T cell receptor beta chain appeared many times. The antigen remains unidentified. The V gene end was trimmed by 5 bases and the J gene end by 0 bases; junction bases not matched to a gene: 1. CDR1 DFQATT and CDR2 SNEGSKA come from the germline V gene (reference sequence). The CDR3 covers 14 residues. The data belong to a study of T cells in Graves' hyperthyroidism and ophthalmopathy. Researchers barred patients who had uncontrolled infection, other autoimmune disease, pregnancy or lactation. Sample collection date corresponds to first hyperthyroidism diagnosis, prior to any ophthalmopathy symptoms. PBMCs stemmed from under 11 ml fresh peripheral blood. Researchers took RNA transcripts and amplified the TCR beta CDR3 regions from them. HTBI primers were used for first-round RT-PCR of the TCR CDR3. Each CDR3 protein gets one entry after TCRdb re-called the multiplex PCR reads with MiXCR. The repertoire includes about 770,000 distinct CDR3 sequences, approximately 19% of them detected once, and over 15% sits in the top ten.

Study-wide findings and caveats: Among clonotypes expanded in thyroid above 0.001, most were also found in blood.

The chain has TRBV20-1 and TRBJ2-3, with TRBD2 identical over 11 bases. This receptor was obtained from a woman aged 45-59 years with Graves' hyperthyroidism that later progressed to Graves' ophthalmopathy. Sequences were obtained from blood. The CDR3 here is CSALAGGSTDTQYF. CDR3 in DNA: TGCAGTGCTCTAGCGGGGGGCAGCACAGATACGCAGTATTTT.